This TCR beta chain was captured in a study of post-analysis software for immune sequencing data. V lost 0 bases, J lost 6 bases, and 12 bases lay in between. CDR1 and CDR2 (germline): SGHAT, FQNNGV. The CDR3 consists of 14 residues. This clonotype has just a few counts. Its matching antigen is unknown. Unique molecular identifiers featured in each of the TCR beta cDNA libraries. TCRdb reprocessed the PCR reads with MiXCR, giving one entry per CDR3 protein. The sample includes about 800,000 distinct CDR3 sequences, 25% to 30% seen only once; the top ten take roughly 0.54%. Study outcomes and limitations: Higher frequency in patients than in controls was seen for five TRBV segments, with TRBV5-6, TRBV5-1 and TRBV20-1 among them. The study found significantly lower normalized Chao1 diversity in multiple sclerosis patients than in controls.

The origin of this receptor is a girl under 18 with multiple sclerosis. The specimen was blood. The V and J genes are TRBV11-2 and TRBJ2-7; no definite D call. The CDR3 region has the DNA TGTGCCAGCAGCTTAGAGACTGAGCTGGGCGAGCAGTACTTC. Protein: CASSLETELGEQYF.